The 14 T cell receptor beta chains presented below share a single source sample, sequenced in a study of T-cell reconstitution after alpha-beta-depleted transplantation in children. It was with unique molecular identifiers that the TCRbeta library was prepared. Each CDR3 protein gets one entry after TCRdb re-called the PCR reads with MiXCR. The data show some 600,000 distinct CDR3 sequences, with 16% seen just once and approximately 1% held by the top ten. The material was PBMCs from the stem cell graft donor, obtained from the stem cell graft. Receptors originate from a human donor who donated a stem cell graft to a child with acute myeloid leukemia.

This clonotype was observed a few times. V and J are TRBV28 and TRBJ1-2; 8 bases match TRBD1. Trimming cost V 6 bases and J 6 bases; bases outside gene matches: 6. CDR1 and CDR2 from the germline V gene are MDHEN and SYDVKM. This CDR3 comprises 13 residues. CDR3 residues: CASRVQGVHGYTF. As DNA, the CDR3 is TGTGCCAGCAGGGTACAGGGGGTCCATGGCTACACCTTC.

This clonotype was picked up many times. V gene TRBV15 combines with J gene TRBJ2-1, with D perhaps TRBD1 (6 bases). The V and J ends lost 1 base and 4 bases respectively, with 8 bases between them. CDR3 length: 14 residues. The germline gives CDR1 LNHNV, CDR2 YYDKDF (reference sequence). The CDR3 here is CATSRGTAYNEQFF. Written as DNA, the CDR3 is TGTGCCACCAGCAGAGGGACAGCGTACAATGAGCAGTTCTTC.

There are many counts of this clonotype. The chain couples TRBV6-1 to TRBJ1-2; D unresolved. Per the germline V gene, CDR1 is MNHNS and CDR2 is SASEGT. Trimming stripped 8 bases from V and 8 bases from J, with 18 bases between. This CDR3 is 13 amino acids long. The CDR3 coding sequence is TGTGCCAGCGCATCAAGACACCTTATGGGCTACACCTTC. This encodes CASASRHLMGYTF.

This clonotype was counted many times. The chain carries TRBV20-1 and TRBJ2-4, with TRBD2 matching 9 bases. This CDR3 has 15 amino acids. Germline CDR1 is DFQATT and CDR2 is SNEGSKA (reference sequence). V trimming: 5 bases; J trimming: 1 base; junction bases outside the gene matches: 6. CDR3 in DNA: TGCAGTGCTTTTAGCGGGGGTTCCGCCAAAAACATTCAGTACTTC. This gives the protein CSAFSGGSAKNIQYF.

This clonotype came up many times. Relative to the germline gene, one junction end is altered; a read error may explain this. This rearrangement joins TRBV5-1 to TRBJ1-1; D call uncertain. The CDR3 extends over 14 amino acids. The germline V gene has CDR1 SGHRS and CDR2 YFSETQ. In DNA, the CDR3 is TGTGCCAGCAGCTTAGGAGGAGTTGGCACTGAAGCTTTCTTT. As protein: CASSLGGVGTEAFF.

The table lists this clonotype with many counts. V is TRBV6-5 and J is TRBJ2-3; no clear D gene. Trimming shortened V by 3 bases and J by 1 base, and 11 bases separated the two germline ends. The CDR3 runs to 15 residues. Germline CDR1 and CDR2: MNHEY and SVGAGI. Here the CDR3 reads CASSYGRLGTDTQYF. CDR3 DNA: TGTGCCAGCAGTTATGGTAGACTCGGCACAGATACGCAGTATTTT.

The chain links TRBV10-2 to TRBJ1-5; D possibly corresponds to TRBD1 (5 bases). This CDR3 comprises 14 residues. The V gene's germline CDR1 is WSHSY and CDR2 SAAADI. V was pared by 7 bases and J by 2 bases, with 12 bases between. DNA of the CDR3: TGCGCCAGCAAAGAGCAGGGCCGCAATCAGCCCCAGCATTTT. Encoded protein: CASKEQGRNQPQHF.

This clonotype has at least ten counts. The gene calls are TRBV10-3 and TRBJ2-1; 9 bases line up with TRBD2. Trimming at V came to 4 bases and at J to 7 bases, leaving 8 bases not matched to a gene. Per germline, CDR1 ENHRY and CDR2 SYGVKD. The CDR3 spans 15 residues. This chain's CDR3 is CAISGGTSLLNEQFF. The CDR3, as DNA: TGTGCCATCAGTGGAGGGACTAGCCTATTGAATGAGCAGTTCTTC.

This clonotype was found a few times. The V gene is TRBV27, the J gene TRBJ1-1; TRBD1 is a possible D gene (5 bases). The germline V and J ends were trimmed by 5 bases and 2 bases, with 9 bases remaining between them. Germline CDR1 and CDR2: MNHEY and SMNVEV (reference sequence). This CDR3 has 13 amino acids. DNA of the CDR3: TGTGCCAGCAGTCTGGACATAAACACTGAAGCTTTCTTT. Protein: CASSLDINTEAFF.

This clonotype was found a few times. The V and J genes are TRBV12-3 or TRBV12-4 and TRBJ1-2, with TRBD1 as a possible D gene (5 bases). This CDR3 spans 14 amino acids. V was trimmed by 4 bases and J by 4 bases, leaving 13 bases between them. The CDR3 sequence is CASSSSHGTYGYTF. The CDR3 bases are TGTGCCAGCAGTTCCAGCCACGGGACCTATGGCTACACCTTC.

This clonotype was picked up many times. V is TRBV29-1 and J is TRBJ2-7; TRBD2 is a possible D gene (6 bases). V lost 6 bases, J lost 3 bases, and 12 bases lay in between. The CDR3 is made up of 12 amino acids. Per the germline V gene, CDR1 is SQVTM and CDR2 is ANQGSEA. CDR3 region: CSVNGGDYEQYF. CDR3 bases: TGCAGCGTAAATGGAGGGGACTACGAGCAGTACTTC.

The chain carries TRBV5-1 and TRBJ2-2; tentative D call: TRBD1 (5 bases). The germline V gene encodes CDR1 SGHRS and CDR2 YFSETQ. V was trimmed by 2 bases and J by 7 bases, leaving 12 bases between them. The CDR3 contains 14 residues. The CDR3 sequence: CASSLGVNGGELFF. The DNA of the CDR3 is TGCGCCAGCAGCTTAGGGGTGAATGGCGGGGAGCTGTTTTTT. Full variable domain (outside the CDR3, taken from reference TRBV5-1 and TRBJ2-2): KAGVTQTPRYLIKTRGQQVTLSCSPISGHRSVSWYQQTPGQGLQFLFEYFSETQRNKGNFPGRFSGRQFSNSRSEMNVSTLELGDSALYLCASSLGVNGGELFFGEGSRLTVL.

This clonotype was counted only a few times. The J gene is TRBJ2-7, the V gene TRBV7-2, with 7 bases that match TRBD1. The CDR3 has 16 amino acids. V lost 1 base and J lost 2; bases outside the gene matches: 8. The germline gives CDR1 SGHTA, CDR2 FQGNSA. The CDR3 loop reads CASSLGGGQVPYEQYF. As DNA, the CDR3 is TGTGCCAGCAGCTTAGGAGGGGGCCAAGTTCCCTACGAGCAGTACTTC.

This clonotype was seen at least ten times. J is TRBJ2-1 and V is TRBV20-1, with D possibly matching TRBD1 (6 bases). This CDR3 region has 15 residues. With 6 bases removed from V and 7 bases from J, the gap between germline ends came to 22 bases. Germline CDR1 and CDR2: DFQATT and SNEGSKA (reference sequence). CDR3: CSAPPGHRPGNEQFF. The CDR3 DNA is TGCAGTGCGCCCCCGGGACACCGTCCCGGGAATGAGCAGTTCTTC.